This T cell receptor (beta chain) was recovered during a study of a mutant IDH1 vaccine in newly diagnosed glioma. Study-level information: Vaccinations were initiated 4-6 weeks following radiotherapy alone, or were given together with temozolomide cycles.

On this clone: As yet, its antigen is unknown.

Profiled with immunoSEQ multiplex PCR; TCRdb holds only in-frame clones, not every one. The sample has 38,000 or so clones, around 80% seen once. The CDR3 is 15 amino acids. The V gene's germline CDR1 is SNHLY and CDR2 FYNNEI. The ends were cut back, 0 bases at V and 3 bases at J, with 9 bases in the middle. This sample's time point: week 11, during vaccination. A 20-mer mutant IDH1 peptide at 300 ug was injected subcutaneously with topical imiquimod. The rearrangement links TRBV2 to TRBJ1-5; D gene unclear. The specimen comprised peripheral blood mononuclear cells (PBMCs), sampled from a glioma patient whose treatment included an IDH1 peptide vaccine. The clonotype originates from a woman in her 30s with glioma. Some clones in this sample may be carry-over from other donors' samples. CDR3 protein: CASSEAWGANQPQHF. The CDR3 DNA follows: TGTGCCAGCAGTGAAGCTTGGGGTGCCAATCAGCCCCAGCATTTT.